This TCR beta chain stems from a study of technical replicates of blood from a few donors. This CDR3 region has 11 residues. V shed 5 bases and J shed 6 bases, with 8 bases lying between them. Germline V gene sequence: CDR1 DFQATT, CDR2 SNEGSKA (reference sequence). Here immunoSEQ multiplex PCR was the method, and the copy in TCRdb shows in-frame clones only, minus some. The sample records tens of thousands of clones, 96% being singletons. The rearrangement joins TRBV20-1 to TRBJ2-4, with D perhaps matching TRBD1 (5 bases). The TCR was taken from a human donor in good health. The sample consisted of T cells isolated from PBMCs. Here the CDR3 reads CSAETGNIQYF. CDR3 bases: TGCAGTGCTGAAACAGGAAACATTCAGTACTTC.